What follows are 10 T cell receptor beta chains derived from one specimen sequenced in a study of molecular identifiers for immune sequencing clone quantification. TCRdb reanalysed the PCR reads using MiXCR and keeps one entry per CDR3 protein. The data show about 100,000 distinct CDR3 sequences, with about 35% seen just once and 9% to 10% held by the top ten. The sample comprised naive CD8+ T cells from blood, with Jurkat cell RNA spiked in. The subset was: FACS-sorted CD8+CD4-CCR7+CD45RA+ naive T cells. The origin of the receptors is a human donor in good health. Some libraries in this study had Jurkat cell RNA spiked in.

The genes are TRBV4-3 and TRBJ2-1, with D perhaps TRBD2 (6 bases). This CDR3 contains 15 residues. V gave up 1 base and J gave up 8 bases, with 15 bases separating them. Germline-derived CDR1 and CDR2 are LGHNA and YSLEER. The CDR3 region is CASSQGTNKSHEQFF. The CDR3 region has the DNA TGCGCCAGCAGCCAAGGGACTAACAAGTCCCATGAGCAGTTCTTC.

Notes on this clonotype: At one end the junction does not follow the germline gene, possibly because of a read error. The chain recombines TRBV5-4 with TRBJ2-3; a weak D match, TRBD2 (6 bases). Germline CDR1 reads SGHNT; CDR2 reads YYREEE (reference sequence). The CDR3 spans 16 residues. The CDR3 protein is CASSLDKRAYIDTLYF. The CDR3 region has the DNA TGTGCCAGCAGCTTAGATAAGCGGGCCTATATAGATACGCTGTATTTT.

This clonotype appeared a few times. The DNA for the CDR3 is TGTGCCAGCAGTGTTCTAGCAGATACGCAGTATTTT. Its protein is CASSVLADTQYF. The rearrangement links TRBV3-1 to TRBJ2-3; D is undetermined. V was clipped by 6 bases and J by 4 bases, with 8 bases between them. The length of the CDR3 is 12 residues. Germline CDR1 reads LGHDT; CDR2 reads YNNKEL (reference sequence).

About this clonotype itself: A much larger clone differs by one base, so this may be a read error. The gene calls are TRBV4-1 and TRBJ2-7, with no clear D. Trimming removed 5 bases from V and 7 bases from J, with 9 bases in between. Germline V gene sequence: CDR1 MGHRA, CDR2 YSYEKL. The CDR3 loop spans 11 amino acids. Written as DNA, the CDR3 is TGCGCCAGCAGCGATCGTCTGGAGCAGTACTTC. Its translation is CASSDRLEQYF.

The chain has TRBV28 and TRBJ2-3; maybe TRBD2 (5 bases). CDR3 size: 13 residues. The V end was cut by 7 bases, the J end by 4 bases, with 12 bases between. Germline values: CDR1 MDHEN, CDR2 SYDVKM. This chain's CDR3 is CASNLLVADTQYF. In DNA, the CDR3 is TGTGCCAGCAACTTACTAGTAGCAGATACGCAGTATTTT. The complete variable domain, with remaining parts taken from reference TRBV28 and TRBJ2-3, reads DVKVTQSSRYLVKRTGEKVFLECVQDMDHENMFWYRQDPGLGLRLIYFSYDVKMKEKGDIPEGYSVSREKKERFSLILESASTNQTSMYLCASNLLVADTQYFGPGTRLTVL.

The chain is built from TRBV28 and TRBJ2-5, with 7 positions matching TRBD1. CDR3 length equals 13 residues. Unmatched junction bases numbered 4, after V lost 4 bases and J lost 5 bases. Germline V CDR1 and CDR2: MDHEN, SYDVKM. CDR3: CASSSPGQETQYF. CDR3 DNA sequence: TGTGCCAGCAGTTCCCCGGGACAGGAGACCCAGTACTTC.

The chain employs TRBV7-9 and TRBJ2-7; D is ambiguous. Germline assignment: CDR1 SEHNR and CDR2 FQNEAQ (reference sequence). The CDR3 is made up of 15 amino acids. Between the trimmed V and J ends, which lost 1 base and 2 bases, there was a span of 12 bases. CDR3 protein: CASSLGQPNPYEQYF. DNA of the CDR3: TGTGCCAGCAGCTTAGGTCAGCCCAACCCCTACGAGCAGTACTTC.

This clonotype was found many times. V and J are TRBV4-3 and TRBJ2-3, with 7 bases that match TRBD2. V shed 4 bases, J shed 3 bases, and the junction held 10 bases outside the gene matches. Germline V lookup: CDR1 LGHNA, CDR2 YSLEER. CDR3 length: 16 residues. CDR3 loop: CASSLGGRPRTDTQYF. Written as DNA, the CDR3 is TGCGCCAGCAGCCTCGGGGGGAGACCGCGAACAGATACGCAGTATTTT.

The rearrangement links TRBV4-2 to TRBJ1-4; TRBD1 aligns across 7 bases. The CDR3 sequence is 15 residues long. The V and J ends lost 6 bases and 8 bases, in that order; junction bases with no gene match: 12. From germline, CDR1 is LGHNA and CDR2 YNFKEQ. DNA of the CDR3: TGTGCCAGCAGGGTTGGGACAGCAGTATACGAAAAACTGTTTTTT. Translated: CASRVGTAVYEKLFF.

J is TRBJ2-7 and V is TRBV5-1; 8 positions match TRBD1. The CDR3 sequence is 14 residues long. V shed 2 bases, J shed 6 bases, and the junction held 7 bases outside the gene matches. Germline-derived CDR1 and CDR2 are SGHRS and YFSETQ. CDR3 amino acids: CASSLAQGAGEQYF. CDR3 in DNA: TGCGCCAGCAGCTTAGCTCAGGGGGCTGGCGAGCAGTACTTC.